This TCR beta chain was sequenced in a study of response to subunit inactivated influenza vaccine. General study points: Authors suggested that a seasonal influenza vaccination recruits few new T cells each time.

In the case of this clonotype: The antigen remains undetermined. A read error may produce the germline difference seen at one junction end.

TCRdb called the RT-PCR reads again in MiXCR, with one record for every CDR3 protein. The sample has 560,000 or so distinct CDR3 sequences, 6% to 9% seen once; the top ten hold 10% to 15%. The CDR3 totals 15 residues. Looked up from germline, CDR1 is DFQATT and CDR2 is SNEGSKA (reference sequence). The source was PBMCs from blood, collected roughly 24 months after vaccination. The clonotype comes from a man between 45 and 75 years old who received an inactivated influenza vaccine. The chain recombines TRBV20-1 with TRBJ2-1; 10 bases map to TRBD1. The CDR3: CSVRQGASTYNEQFF. CDR3 nucleotide sequence: TGCAGTGTTAGACAGGGGGCTTCCACCTACAATGAGCAGTTCTTC.